Listed below are T cell receptor beta chains from one sample, sequenced in a study of blood T cell repertoires in COVID-19. Sequencing used immunoSEQ multiplex PCR; TCRdb keeps in-frame clones, though not all of them. Among roughly 35,000 clones listed, 78% were seen once. Sequencing was carried out using peripheral blood. These receptors were taken from a man at least 80 years old with acute or convalescent COVID-19. CDR3s leave out the opening cysteine and the closing phenylalanine or tryptophan. Fields, in order: V gene, J gene, CDR3 protein.

v_call: TRBV11-2
j_call: TRBJ2-5
cdr3_aa: ASSLDLAGRETQY

v_call: TRBV6-4
j_call: TRBJ2-5
cdr3_aa: ASSDQGARVQETQY

v_call: TRBV12-5
j_call: TRBJ2-3
cdr3_aa: ASVDSMTDTQY

v_call: TRBV6-5
j_call: TRBJ1-1
cdr3_aa: ASRVTVGNTEAF

v_call: TRBV21-1
j_call: TRBJ2-3
cdr3_aa: ASLRLAGAIDTQY

v_call: TRBV19
j_call: TRBJ2-3
cdr3_aa: ASKETSGNTDTQY

v_call: TRBV11-2
j_call: TRBJ2-2
cdr3_aa: ASSLEKLALSGELF

v_call: TRBV4-1
j_call: TRBJ2-3
cdr3_aa: ASSPGQGSYTDTQY

v_call: TRBV7-2
j_call: TRBJ2-1
cdr3_aa: ASSLAPAGGQDEQF

v_call: TRBV11-2
j_call: TRBJ2-5
cdr3_aa: ASSFGGVQETQY

v_call: TRBV6-5
j_call: TRBJ1-2
cdr3_aa: ASTNRDYGYT

v_call: TRBV19
j_call: TRBJ2-2
cdr3_aa: ASKVRGLNTGELF

v_call: TRBV7-9
j_call: TRBJ1-2
cdr3_aa: ASSPAGQGGVGYGYT

v_call: TRBV15
j_call: TRBJ2-3
cdr3_aa: ATGLAGGPTDTQY

v_call: TRBV7-2
j_call: TRBJ1-3
cdr3_aa: ASSLSGTGSGNTIY

v_call: TRBV10-3
j_call: TRBJ1-1
cdr3_aa: AIGLSGQNTEAF

v_call: TRBV19
j_call: TRBJ2-3
cdr3_aa: ATNSGGSTDTQY

v_call: TRBV7-9
j_call: TRBJ2-7
cdr3_aa: ASSRTSAYEQY

v_call: TRBV5-1
j_call: TRBJ1-1
cdr3_aa: ASSPLLRTANTEAF

v_call: TRBV6-6
j_call: TRBJ2-7
cdr3_aa: ASMYGQGAYEQY

v_call: TRBV7-8
j_call: TRBJ1-4
cdr3_aa: ASSLAPATNEKLF

v_call: TRBV11-3
j_call: TRBJ1-1
cdr3_aa: ASSISRGGRRNTEAF

v_call: TRBV18
j_call: TRBJ2-5
cdr3_aa: ASSRSFNRGETQY

v_call: TRBV24-1
j_call: TRBJ2-5
cdr3_aa: ATSDLQGRRAETQY

v_call: TRBV10-1
j_call: TRBJ2-5
cdr3_aa: ASPGGLGETQY

v_call: TRBV4-1
j_call: TRBJ1-2
cdr3_aa: ASSQGGALTQIYGYT

v_call: TRBV2
j_call: TRBJ2-6
cdr3_aa: ASRVYRDSGANVLT

v_call: TRBV7-7
j_call: TRBJ2-2
cdr3_aa: ASQFLPNTGELF

v_call: TRBV7-7
j_call: TRBJ2-3
cdr3_aa: ASSLNPQAVDTQY

v_call: TRBV19
j_call: TRBJ2-1
cdr3_aa: ASGGWGPHKKSSYNEQF

v_call: TRBV18
j_call: TRBJ1-2
cdr3_aa: ASSPVDRPNYGYT

v_call: TRBV5-1
j_call: TRBJ1-1
cdr3_aa: ASSFYDRNTEAF

v_call: TRBV7-2
j_call: TRBJ2-2
cdr3_aa: ASSWQKGLPGELF

v_call: TRBV3-1/TRBV3-2
j_call: TRBJ2-4
cdr3_aa: ASSLLAKNIQY

v_call: TRBV5-4
j_call: TRBJ2-7
cdr3_aa: ASSPVSASGTYEQY

v_call: TRBV4-2
j_call: TRBJ2-1
cdr3_aa: ASSMGQGIRNEQF

v_call: TRBV12-3/TRBV12-4
j_call: TRBJ2-5
cdr3_aa: ASSFSAQETQY

v_call: TRBV6-2/TRBV6-3
j_call: TRBJ2-1
cdr3_aa: ASSPARTGRYEQF

v_call: TRBV19
j_call: TRBJ1-5
cdr3_aa: ASSSDSYSNQPQH

v_call: TRBV3-1/TRBV3-2
j_call: TRBJ1-2
cdr3_aa: ASSRQGRYGYT

v_call: TRBV5-1
j_call: TRBJ2-5
cdr3_aa: ASSLGRERETQY

v_call: TRBV19
j_call: TRBJ1-3
cdr3_aa: ASSNTGGSGNTIY

v_call: TRBV7-9
j_call: TRBJ2-2
cdr3_aa: ASSFKRILTGELF

v_call: TRBV4-3
j_call: TRBJ2-1
cdr3_aa: ASSPSTRRNEQF

v_call: TRBV11-2
j_call: TRBJ2-3
cdr3_aa: ASSFWAGGTDTQY